The clone carrying this TCR beta chain was picked up a small number of times. These data come from a study of blood T cell repertoires in COVID-19. Original processing methods: Using reference gene primer amplification, nucleated cell counts were estimated. Libraries were prepared by immunoSEQ multiplex PCR; TCRdb keeps only in-frame clonotypes and omits some of them. The V and J calls and the clone size are those of that table, but D and trimming were determined from the DNA. The sample contains hundreds of thousands of clones, around 86% of which appear only once. After removal of 4 bases from V and 6 bases from J, the junction contained 4 bases not matched to a gene. Germline V CDR1 and CDR2: MNHEY, SMNVEV (reference sequence). The CDR3 totals 14 residues.

The source of this sequence is a woman aged 45-65 years who had recovered from COVID-19. The rearrangement uses TRBV27 and TRBJ2-3, with 10 bases fitting TRBD2. Sequencing was performed on PBMCs or T cells enriched from blood (not recorded which). The CDR3 region is CASSSLAGDDTQYF. Here the CDR3 DNA reads TGTGCCAGCAGTTCTCTAGCGGGAGACGATACGCAGTATTTT.